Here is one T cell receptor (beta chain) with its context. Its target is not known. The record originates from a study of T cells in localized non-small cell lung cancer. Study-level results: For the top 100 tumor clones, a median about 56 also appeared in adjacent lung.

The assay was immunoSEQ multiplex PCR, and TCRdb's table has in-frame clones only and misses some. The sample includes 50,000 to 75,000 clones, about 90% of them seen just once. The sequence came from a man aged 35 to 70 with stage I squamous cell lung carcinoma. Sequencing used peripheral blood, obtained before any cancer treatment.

CDR3 in DNA: TGTGCCAGCAGCTTCCCTAGCGGGAGGACCCACGAGCAGTACTTC. Its protein product is CASSFPSGRTHEQYF. The chain joins TRBV7-9 to TRBJ2-7; 11 bases fit TRBD2. From germline, CDR1 is SEHNR and CDR2 FQNEAQ (reference sequence). The CDR3 totals 15 residues. The trim removed 3 bases at V and 5 bases at J, leaving 6 bases unmatched. Full variable domain (remainder filled in from reference TRBV7-9 and TRBJ2-7): DTGVSQNPRHKITKRGQNVTFRCDPISEHNRLYWYRQTLGQGPEFLTYFQNEAQLEKSRLLSDRFSAERPKGSFSTLEIQRTEQGDSAMYLCASSFPSGRTHEQYFGPGTRLTVT.